This T cell receptor (beta chain) was captured in a study of cytomegalovirus exposure and HLA in healthy donors. PCR involved 60 Vbeta and 13 Jbeta primers. Assay used: immunoSEQ multiplex PCR; TCRdb lists only in-frame clones, some missing. The sample includes 75,000 to 95,000 clones, 65% to 85% seen only once; the top ten take 2% to 2.5%. V lost 1 base to trimming and J lost 4 bases, with 10 bases between them. The CDR3 length is 14 residues. Germline lookup yields CDR1 MNHNS and CDR2 SASEGT. The V call is TRBV6-1, the J call TRBJ1-2; no clear D gene. The clonotype originates from a man between 18 and 29 years old in good health and CMV-seronegative. What was sequenced was PBMCs. The CDR3 here is CASSEGQAFYGYTF. The CDR3 DNA reads TGTGCCAGCAGTGAAGGTCAGGCCTTCTATGGCTACACCTTC.